A selection of T cell receptor beta chains follows, all from one sample in a study of radiotherapy plus CTLA-4 blockade in lung cancer. Some clones are missing from TCRdb's copy, which holds only in-frame ones; the method was immunoSEQ multiplex PCR. The data show 55,000 to 80,000 clones, 77% seen once. Specimen: peripheral blood, collected from a patient treated with radiotherapy plus ipilimumab. The receptors here all came from a human donor with non-small cell lung cancer who had a complete response to radiotherapy plus ipilimumab. Each CDR3 is given with its conserved first and last residue. The order of the fields is clone size, D gene, J gene, V gene, CDR3 protein, CDR3 DNA. The D gene is left open where the match is weak. The size entry is marked missing in some rows and otherwise reads once, few, many or a size class.

abundance: few; d_gene: TRBD2; j_gene: TRBJ2-5; v_gene: TRBV2; CDR3aa: CARTGLAGLDLETQYF; CDR3nt: TGTGCCAGGACGGGACTAGCGGGGCTTGACTTAGAGACCCAGTACTTC
abundance: -; d_gene: -; j_gene: TRBJ2-2; v_gene: TRBV7-2; CDR3aa: CASSRPGELFF; CDR3nt: TGTGCCAGCAGTAGGCCCGGGGAGCTGTTTTTT
abundance: -; d_gene: -; j_gene: TRBJ1-5; v_gene: TRBV11-2; CDR3aa: CASSSLAGGNQPQHF; CDR3nt: TGTGCCAGCAGCTCCCTCGCGGGGGGCAATCAGCCCCAGCATTTT
abundance: -; d_gene: -; j_gene: TRBJ1-1; v_gene: TRBV30; CDR3aa: CAWSATSGFTEAFF; CDR3nt: TGTGCCTGGAGCGCCACGAGTGGGTTCACTGAAGCTTTCTTT
abundance: few; d_gene: TRBD1; j_gene: TRBJ1-1; v_gene: TRBV7-6; CDR3aa: CASSQGAPTSHTEAFF; CDR3nt: TGTGCCAGCAGCCAGGGGGCACCTACCTCTCACACTGAAGCTTTCTTT
abundance: few; d_gene: TRBD2; j_gene: TRBJ2-7; v_gene: TRBV27; CDR3aa: CASSLGPSGGYEQYF; CDR3nt: TGTGCCAGCAGTTTAGGTCCGTCGGGAGGGTACGAGCAGTACTTC
abundance: -; d_gene: -; j_gene: TRBJ1-6; v_gene: TRBV13; CDR3aa: CASSGSLGNSPLHF; CDR3nt: TGTGCCAGCAGCGGGTCGTTAGGAAATTCACCCCTCCACTTT
abundance: -; d_gene: -; j_gene: TRBJ1-3; v_gene: TRBV6-5; CDR3aa: CASSYSPASGNTIYF; CDR3nt: TGTGCCAGCAGTTACTCTCCGGCCTCTGGAAACACCATATATTTT
abundance: -; d_gene: TRBD2; j_gene: TRBJ2-1; v_gene: TRBV15; CDR3aa: CATSRVLAGSNEQFF; CDR3nt: TGTGCCACCAGCAGAGTACTAGCGGGGTCGAATGAGCAGTTCTTC
abundance: once; d_gene: -; j_gene: TRBJ2-7; v_gene: TRBV6-5; CDR3aa: CASGTSSPYEQYF; CDR3nt: TGTGCCAGTGGGACGTCTTCCCCCTACGAGCAGTACTTC
abundance: -; d_gene: TRBD1; j_gene: TRBJ2-7; v_gene: TRBV27; CDR3aa: CASSRTGTGEQYF; CDR3nt: TGTGCCAGCAGCAGGACAGGGACGGGTGAGCAGTACTTC
abundance: once; d_gene: TRBD1; j_gene: TRBJ2-5; v_gene: TRBV5-1; CDR3aa: CASSLQGDLETQYF; CDR3nt: TGCGCCAGCAGCTTACAGGGGGATTTGGAGACCCAGTACTTC
abundance: -; d_gene: -; j_gene: TRBJ1-1; v_gene: TRBV30; CDR3aa: CAWRNTGRRMNTETFF; CDR3nt: TGTGCCTGGAGAAATACAGGGAGGAGGATGAACACTGAAACTTTCTTT
abundance: -; d_gene: TRBD1; j_gene: TRBJ1-5; v_gene: TRBV5-1; CDR3aa: CASSLGDYRGNSNQPQHF; CDR3nt: TGCGCCAGCAGCTTGGGAGACTACAGGGGTAATAGCAATCAGCCCCAGCATTTT
abundance: -; d_gene: -; j_gene: TRBJ1-1; v_gene: TRBV30; CDR3aa: CAWSVSGEAFF; CDR3nt: TGTGCCTGGAGTGTATCGGGGGAAGCTTTCTTT
abundance: few; d_gene: -; j_gene: TRBJ1-3; v_gene: TRBV28; CDR3aa: CASSLGSLGNTIYF; CDR3nt: TGTGCCAGCAGTTTGGGGTCCCTAGGAAACACCATATATTTT
abundance: -; d_gene: -; j_gene: TRBJ1-2; v_gene: TRBV5-1; CDR3aa: CASSLEGSPYGYTF; CDR3nt: TGCGCCAGCAGCTTGGAAGGAAGCCCCTATGGCTACACCTTC
abundance: -; d_gene: TRBD1; j_gene: TRBJ2-7; v_gene: TRBV5-4; CDR3aa: CASSRDRIYEQYF; CDR3nt: TGTGCCAGCAGTCGGGACAGGATCTACGAGCAGTACTTC
abundance: once; d_gene: -; j_gene: TRBJ2-1; v_gene: TRBV5-1; CDR3aa: CASSLLLAPNNEQFF; CDR3nt: TGCGCCAGCAGCTTGTTGCTAGCGCCGAACAATGAGCAGTTCTTC
abundance: -; d_gene: TRBD1; j_gene: TRBJ1-1; v_gene: TRBV27; CDR3aa: CASTDLGQGGTFF; CDR3nt: TGTGCCAGCACCGACTTGGGACAGGGTGGAACTTTCTTT
abundance: once; d_gene: -; j_gene: TRBJ1-6; v_gene: TRBV7-9; CDR3aa: CASSFRQTNSPLHF; CDR3nt: TGTGCCAGCAGCTTTAGACAGACTAATTCACCCCTCCACTTT
abundance: -; d_gene: -; j_gene: TRBJ1-1; v_gene: TRBV27; CDR3aa: CASSHRPRNTEAFF; CDR3nt: TGTGCCAGCAGTCACAGGCCCCGGAACACTGAAGCTTTCTTT
abundance: few; d_gene: TRBD2; j_gene: TRBJ2-7; v_gene: TRBV18; CDR3aa: CASSPGAGAPNEQYF; CDR3nt: TGTGCCAGCTCACCGGGAGCGGGGGCCCCCAACGAGCAGTACTTC
abundance: once; d_gene: TRBD1; j_gene: TRBJ1-2; v_gene: TRBV5-4; CDR3aa: CASSQGTGPNYGYTF; CDR3nt: TGTGCCAGCAGCCAGGGGACAGGACCCAACTATGGCTACACCTTC
abundance: once; d_gene: -; j_gene: TRBJ1-2; v_gene: TRBV11-2; CDR3aa: CASSLERGRGGYTF; CDR3nt: TGTGCCAGCAGCTTAGAAAGGGGTCGCGGTGGCTACACCTTC
abundance: -; d_gene: -; j_gene: TRBJ2-7; v_gene: TRBV6-6; CDR3aa: CASSYETPSSYEQYF; CDR3nt: TGTGCCAGCAGTTACGAGACACCCAGCTCCTACGAGCAGTACTTC
abundance: -; d_gene: TRBD1; j_gene: TRBJ2-7; v_gene: TRBV10-2; CDR3aa: CASRQGQGGRNEQYF; CDR3nt: TGCGCCAGCAGACAAGGACAGGGGGGACGTAACGAGCAGTACTTC
abundance: -; d_gene: -; j_gene: TRBJ2-7; v_gene: TRBV27; CDR3aa: CASSLLRGPPYEQYF; CDR3nt: TGTGCCAGCAGTTTACTCCGGGGGCCTCCCTACGAGCAGTACTTC
abundance: -; d_gene: -; j_gene: TRBJ1-1; v_gene: TRBV6-6; CDR3aa: CASSRQENTEAFF; CDR3nt: TGTGCCAGCAGTCGTCAGGAGAACACTGAAGCTTTCTTT
abundance: few; d_gene: -; j_gene: TRBJ2-5; v_gene: TRBV7-8; CDR3aa: CASTMSREETQYF; CDR3nt: TGTGCCAGCACCATGTCAAGGGAAGAGACCCAGTACTTC
abundance: -; d_gene: -; j_gene: TRBJ1-1; v_gene: TRBV11-2; CDR3aa: CASSLEREAFF; CDR3nt: TGTGCCAGCAGCTTAGAACGGGAAGCTTTCTTT
abundance: -; d_gene: -; j_gene: TRBJ2-5; v_gene: TRBV2; CDR3aa: CASSVWQEETQYF; CDR3nt: TGTGCCAGCAGTGTATGGCAGGAAGAGACCCAGTACTTC
abundance: -; d_gene: -; j_gene: TRBJ1-2; v_gene: TRBV7-9; CDR3aa: CASRGDRTLYGYTF; CDR3nt: TGTGCCAGCAGGGGAGACAGGACCCTATATGGCTACACCTTC
abundance: -; d_gene: TRBD1; j_gene: TRBJ2-5; v_gene: TRBV10-3; CDR3aa: CATRKGQGEETQYF; CDR3nt: TGTGCCACCCGGAAGGGACAGGGGGAAGAGACCCAGTACTTC
abundance: -; d_gene: -; j_gene: TRBJ2-7; v_gene: TRBV6-6; CDR3aa: CASRSFSGLRSEQYF; CDR3nt: TGTGCCAGCAGATCATTCTCGGGGCTACGTTCCGAGCAGTACTTC
abundance: -; d_gene: -; j_gene: TRBJ1-2; v_gene: TRBV10-3; CDR3aa: CAISDFVGAGYGYTF; CDR3nt: TGTGCCATCAGTGATTTTGTGGGCGCGGGCTATGGCTACACCTTC
abundance: few; d_gene: -; j_gene: TRBJ2-7; v_gene: TRBV7-2; CDR3aa: CASSGLGGLYEQYF; CDR3nt: TGTGCCAGCAGCGGGTTGGGGGGGCTGTACGAGCAGTACTTC
abundance: -; d_gene: TRBD2; j_gene: TRBJ2-5; v_gene: TRBV11-3; CDR3aa: CASSSPPTSPMETQYF; CDR3nt: TGTGCCAGCAGCTCCCCCCCGACTAGCCCGATGGAGACCCAGTACTTC
abundance: -; d_gene: TRBD1; j_gene: TRBJ2-5; v_gene: TRBV27; CDR3aa: CASSPTWGQETQYF; CDR3nt: TGTGCCAGCAGTCCCACGTGGGGACAGGAGACCCAGTACTTC
abundance: -; d_gene: -; j_gene: TRBJ2-5; v_gene: TRBV9; CDR3aa: CASSVGERYSGTQYF; CDR3nt: TGTGCCAGCAGCGTAGGGGAGAGGTATTCGGGGACCCAGTACTTC
abundance: -; d_gene: -; j_gene: TRBJ2-2; v_gene: TRBV4-3; CDR3aa: CASSQIQRHTGELFF; CDR3nt: TGCGCCAGCAGCCAAATCCAGAGACACACCGGGGAGCTGTTTTTT
abundance: -; d_gene: TRBD1; j_gene: TRBJ1-5; v_gene: TRBV11-2; CDR3aa: CASSPGTGGQPQHF; CDR3nt: TGTGCCAGCAGCCCGGGGACAGGCGGTCAGCCCCAGCATTTT
abundance: -; d_gene: TRBD1; j_gene: TRBJ1-1; v_gene: TRBV19; CDR3aa: CASIPRRGRPTTEAFF; CDR3nt: TGTGCCAGTATCCCCAGAAGGGGGCGACCTACGACTGAAGCTTTCTTT
abundance: -; d_gene: -; j_gene: TRBJ2-6; v_gene: TRBV7-2; CDR3aa: CASSPSGGGANVLTF; CDR3nt: TGTGCCAGCAGTCCCTCGGGCGGTGGGGCCAACGTCCTGACTTTC
abundance: -; d_gene: -; j_gene: TRBJ1-2; v_gene: TRBV4-3; CDR3aa: CASSHVPLGGTIGYTF; CDR3nt: TGCGCCAGCAGCCATGTTCCACTGGGTGGAACTATTGGCTACACCTTC
abundance: -; d_gene: -; j_gene: TRBJ2-7; v_gene: TRBV7-6; CDR3aa: CASSLDTGPYEQYF; CDR3nt: TGTGCCAGCAGCTTAGACACAGGGCCCTACGAGCAGTACTTC
abundance: -; d_gene: -; j_gene: TRBJ1-2; v_gene: TRBV19; CDR3aa: CASSGGSGRGANYGYTF; CDR3nt: TGTGCCAGTAGTGGCGGTTCAGGGCGAGGGGCTAACTATGGCTACACCTTC
abundance: -; d_gene: -; j_gene: TRBJ2-7; v_gene: TRBV6-6; CDR3aa: CASKRASASEQYF; CDR3nt: TGTGCCAGCAAGCGAGCCTCAGCCTCCGAGCAGTACTTC
abundance: -; d_gene: -; j_gene: TRBJ1-2; v_gene: TRBV7-8; CDR3aa: CASSLARDVYGYTF; CDR3nt: TGTGCCAGCAGCTTAGCCCGGGACGTGTATGGCTACACCTTC
abundance: -; d_gene: -; j_gene: TRBJ2-1; v_gene: TRBV5-4; CDR3aa: CASSLGTQAYNEQFF; CDR3nt: TGTGCCAGCAGCTTGGGGACTCAGGCGTACAATGAGCAGTTCTTC
abundance: once; d_gene: TRBD1; j_gene: TRBJ2-3; v_gene: TRBV4-1; CDR3aa: CASSQEGTGSDTDTQYF; CDR3nt: TGCGCCAGCAGCCAAGAGGGGACAGGTTCCGACACAGATACGCAGTATTTT
abundance: -; d_gene: -; j_gene: TRBJ2-1; v_gene: TRBV6-1; CDR3aa: CASSELRARDEQFF; CDR3nt: TGTGCCAGCAGTGAGCTGAGGGCCCGGGATGAGCAGTTCTTC
abundance: few; d_gene: -; j_gene: TRBJ1-2; v_gene: TRBV5-4; CDR3aa: CASSPQGRGYTF; CDR3nt: TGTGCCAGCAGTCCCCAGGGGCGCGGCTACACCTTC